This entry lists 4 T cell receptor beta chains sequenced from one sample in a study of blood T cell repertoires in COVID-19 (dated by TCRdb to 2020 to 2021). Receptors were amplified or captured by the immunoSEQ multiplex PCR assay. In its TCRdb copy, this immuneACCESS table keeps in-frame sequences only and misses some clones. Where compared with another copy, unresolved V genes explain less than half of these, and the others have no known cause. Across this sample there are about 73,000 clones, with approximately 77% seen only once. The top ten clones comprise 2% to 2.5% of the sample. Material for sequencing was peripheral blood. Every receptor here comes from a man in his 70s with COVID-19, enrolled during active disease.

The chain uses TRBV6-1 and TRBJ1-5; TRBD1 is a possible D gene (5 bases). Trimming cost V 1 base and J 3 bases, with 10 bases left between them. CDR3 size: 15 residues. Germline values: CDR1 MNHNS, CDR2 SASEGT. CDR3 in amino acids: CASSEVTALNQPQHF. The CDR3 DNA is TGTGCCAGCAGTGAAGTGACAGCCCTCAATCAGCCCCAGCATTTT.

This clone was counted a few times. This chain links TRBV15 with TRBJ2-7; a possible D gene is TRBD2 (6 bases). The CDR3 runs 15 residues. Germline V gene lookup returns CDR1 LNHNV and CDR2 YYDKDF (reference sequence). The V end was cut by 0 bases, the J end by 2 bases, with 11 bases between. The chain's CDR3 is CATSRDRGMAYEQYF. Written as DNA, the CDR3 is TGTGCCACCAGCAGAGATCGGGGGATGGCCTACGAGCAGTACTTC.

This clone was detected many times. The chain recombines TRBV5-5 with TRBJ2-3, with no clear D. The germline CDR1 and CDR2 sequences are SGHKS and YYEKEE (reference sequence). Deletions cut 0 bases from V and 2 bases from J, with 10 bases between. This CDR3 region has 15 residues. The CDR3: CASSLGGHNTDTQYF. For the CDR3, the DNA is TGTGCCAGCAGCTTGGGTGGGCACAACACAGATACGCAGTATTTT.

CDR3 sequence reads: CASSPTGGEKYGYTF. CDR3 in DNA: TGTGCCAGCAGCCCGACAGGGGGGGAAAAGTATGGCTACACCTTC. The chain joins TRBV3-1 (or the pseudogene TRBV3-2) to TRBJ1-2; 9 bases are shared with TRBD1. The CDR3 loop spans 15 amino acids. The germline V gene has CDR1 LGHDT and CDR2 YNNKEL (reference sequence). Trimming took 4 bases from V and 5 from J; bases not matched to a gene: 8.